The 5 T cell receptor beta chains given below trace back to one sample, sequenced in a study of shared clonotypes between healthy human individuals (dated by TCRdb to the early 2020s). Receptor amplification or capture employed the immunoSEQ multiplex PCR assay. The immuneACCESS repertoire file appears here via TCRdb, limited to in-frame rearrangements. These files lack a portion of the clones; in checked studies, under half of the deficit traces to unresolved V genes, and the cause of the others is not known. This sample comprises about 2.3 million clones, over 90% of them detected only once. The top ten hold 0.35% to 0.5% of the sample. The sequenced material came from naive CD4+ T cells from PBMCs. The cell subset or site tag for this specimen amounts to: CD45RA+ positively selected. The receptors were gathered from a man between 18 and 35 years old in good health. Some clones in this sample may be carry-over from other donors' samples.

The J gene is TRBJ2-5, the V gene TRBV28, with D possibly matching TRBD2 (5 bases). Germline assignment: CDR1 MDHEN and CDR2 SYDVKM. Deletions cut 2 bases from V and 4 bases from J, with 8 bases between. The CDR3 loop spans 13 amino acids. CDR3 coding DNA: TGTGCCAGCAGTTTAACCGAGGGAGAGACCCAGTACTTC. It translates to CASSLTEGETQYF.

This chain uses TRBV2 with TRBJ1-1, with D possibly matching TRBD1 (6 bases). The germline V and J ends were trimmed by 7 bases and 1 base, with 13 bases remaining between them. The CDR3 covers 14 residues. Per germline, CDR1 SNHLY and CDR2 FYNNEI. CDR3 sequence: CASTARGPNTEAFF. The CDR3 bases are TGTGCCAGCACCGCACGGGGGCCGAACACTGAAGCTTTCTTT.

CDR3 nucleotide sequence: TGTGCCAGCCACGATCCGGGACTCAAGTACGAGCAGTACTTC. It translates to CASHDPGLKYEQYF. This rearrangement joins TRBV6-5 to TRBJ2-7, with a possible D match to TRBD2 (6 bases). This CDR3 spans 14 amino acids. Germline V CDR1 and CDR2: MNHEY, SVGAGI. Trimming shortened V by 8 bases and J by 4 bases, and 18 bases separated the two germline ends.

This clone was seen a few times. This chain joins TRBV10-1 and TRBJ2-7; a possible D gene is TRBD2 (6 bases). This CDR3 spans 14 amino acids. Trimming cost V 4 bases and J 5 bases, with 15 bases left between them. Looked up from germline, CDR1 is WNHNN and CDR2 is SYGVQD (reference sequence). CDR3 coding DNA: TGCGCCAGCAGTGTTGGAGGGCCTTTCCACGAGCAGTACTTC. This sequence encodes CASSVGGPFHEQYF.

The chain employs TRBV29-1 and TRBJ2-2; 7 bases map to TRBD2. The ends lost 7 bases at V and 4 bases at J; junction bases unmatched: 9. The CDR3 extends over 14 amino acids. The V gene's germline CDR1 is SQVTM and CDR2 ANQGSEA. The CDR3 DNA is TGCAGCGCCGAGGGAGGGAGAGGCACCGGGGAGCTGTTTTTT. It is translated as CSAEGGRGTGELFF.